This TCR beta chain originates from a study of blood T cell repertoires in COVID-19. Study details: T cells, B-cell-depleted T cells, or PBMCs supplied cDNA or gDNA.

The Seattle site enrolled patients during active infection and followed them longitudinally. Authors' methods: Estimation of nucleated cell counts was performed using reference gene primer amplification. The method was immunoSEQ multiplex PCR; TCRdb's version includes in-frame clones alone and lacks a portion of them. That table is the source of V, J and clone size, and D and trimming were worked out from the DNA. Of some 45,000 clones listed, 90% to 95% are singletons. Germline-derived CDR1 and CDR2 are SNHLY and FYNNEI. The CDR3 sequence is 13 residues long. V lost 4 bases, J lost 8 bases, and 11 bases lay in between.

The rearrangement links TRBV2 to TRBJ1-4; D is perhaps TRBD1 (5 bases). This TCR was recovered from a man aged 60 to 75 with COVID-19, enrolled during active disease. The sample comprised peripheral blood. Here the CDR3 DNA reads TGTGCCAGCAGTGCGGGGGTTCGCGAAAAACTGTTTTTT. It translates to CASSAGVREKLFF.